Presented here are 21 T cell receptor beta chains from one specimen sequenced in a study of T cells in women clearing cervical HPV infection. Libraries were prepared by immunoSEQ multiplex PCR; TCRdb keeps only in-frame clonotypes and omits some of them. The sample has fewer than 30,000 clones. Sequenced material: blood buffy coat. The receptors shown here come from a woman between 18 and 70 years old with a cervical HPV16 infection that either progressed to CIN3+ or cleared (not recorded which).

The CDR3 protein is CASSLDAGGPYEQYF. CDR3 DNA (partial): TGTGCCAGCTCTTTAGACGCGGGAGGACCTTACGAG. The chain combines TRBV28 with TRBJ2-7; 8 nucleotides agree with TRBD2. The CDR3 goes on 3 residues after the read ends, and that part is filled in from the germline J gene. This CDR3 is 15 amino acids long. Trimming at V came to 8 bases and at J to 4 bases, leaving 13 bases not matched to a gene. Germline V gene data show CDR1 as MDHEN and CDR2 as SYDVKM.

As concerns this clone: The DNA ends 3 residues before the CDR3 does, and the rest of the CDR3 is filled in from the germline J gene. The chain recombines TRBV7-2 with TRBJ1-2, with a weak D call TRBD1 (5 bases). Germline V gives CDR1 SGHTA, CDR2 FQGNSA. The CDR3 consists of 14 residues. The V end was cut by 7 bases, the J end by 2 bases, with 14 bases between. Here the CDR3 reads CASTEGRRNYGYTF. The CDR3 DNA, read in part, is TGTGCCAGCACCGAGGGGAGGAGAAACTATGGC.

Remarks on this clone: The junction does not match germline at one end; this may be a read error. Sequencing ends 3 residues short of the CDR3 end; the germline J gene provides the rest. The chain uses TRBV7-7 and TRBJ2-3; tentative D call: TRBD1 (6 bases). This CDR3 spans 15 amino acids. CDR1 and CDR2 (germline): SSHAT, FNYEAQ (reference sequence). The CDR3 here is CASSLGDTLTDTQYF. The part of the CDR3 DNA that was read is TGTGCTAGCAGCTTAGGGGACACTCTTACAGATACG.

In regard to this clone: The observed sequence ends 3 residues before the CDR3 terminus, with the missing tail filled in from the germline J gene. J is TRBJ1-1 and V is TRBV6-2 or TRBV6-3; 8 bases are shared with TRBD1. The germline CDR1 and CDR2 sequences are MNHEY and SVGEGT. The CDR3 has 15 amino acids. V trimming: 7 bases; J trimming: 1 base; junction bases outside the gene matches: 8. CDR3 bases read: TGTGCCAGCACTAAACGAGGACAGGGGAACACTGAA. Its protein is CASTKRGQGNTE. The entire CDR3 protein is CASTKRGQGNTEAFF.

Points on this clone: The read is 3 residues too short to cover the CDR3 end, so that end is filled in from the germline J gene. The chain recombines TRBV7-2 with TRBJ2-7; D is uncertain. The CDR3 runs 13 residues. CDR1 is SGHTA, CDR2 FQGNSA, per germline. V lost 5 bases and J lost 6, with 14 bases in between. The CDR3 sequence is CASSPTPIGEQYF. CDR3 DNA, as far as it was read: TGTGCCAGCAGCCCGACTCCGATCGGCGAG.

For this clone: The read terminates 3 residues before the CDR3 end, so the remaining end is supplied by the germline J gene. This chain links TRBV7-2 with TRBJ2-1, with a tentative D call TRBD2 (6 bases). The CDR3 totals 13 residues. Trimming stripped 4 bases from V and 4 bases from J, with 8 bases between. The germline V gene encodes CDR1 SGHTA and CDR2 FQGNSA. This CDR3 is CASSWGLYNEQFF. CDR3 DNA (partial): TGTGCCAGCAGCTGGGGACTTTACAATGAG.

On this clone: The CDR3 end falls 3 residues outside the read, so it is completed with the germline J gene. The gene calls are TRBV7-3 and TRBJ2-2; D is perhaps TRBD1 (5 bases). This CDR3 has 15 amino acids. The germline V gene has CDR1 SGHTA and CDR2 FQGTGA. CDR3 DNA, as far as it was read: TGTGCCAGCAGCTTAGCCGGCTCTGGGGCCAACGTG. This sequence encodes CASSLAGSGANV. In full, the CDR3 reads CASSLAGSGANVLFF.

Regarding this clone: The read terminates 3 residues ahead of where the CDR3 ends, so the germline J gene completes it. The genes are TRBV5-1 and TRBJ1-1; TRBD1 is a possible D gene (6 bases). Germline lookup yields CDR1 SGHRS and CDR2 YFSETQ. Trimming took 0 bases from V and 3 from J, leaving 9 bases between them. CDR3 length: 14 residues. Incomplete CDR3 DNA: TGCGCCAGCAGCTTGGGGTCAGGGGACACTGAA. Translated, it gives CASSLGSGDTE. The whole CDR3 protein is CASSLGSGDTEAFF.

Remarks on this clone: The DNA ends 3 residues before the CDR3 does, and the rest of the CDR3 is filled in from the germline J gene. The rearrangement links TRBV7-9 to TRBJ2-4; D is possibly TRBD1 (5 bases). In germline, CDR1 is SEHNR, CDR2 FQNEAQ (reference sequence). This CDR3 is 11 amino acids long. Incomplete CDR3 DNA: TGTGCCAGCCCAGGGAACTATGGT. It encodes CASPGNYG. The whole CDR3 region reads CASPGNYGQYF. Supplemented by reference TRBV7-9 and TRBJ2-4, the full variable domain reads DTGVSQNPRHKITKRGQNVTFRCDPISEHNRLYWYRQTLGQGPEFLTYFQNEAQLEKSRLLSDRFSAERPKGSFSTLEIQRTEQGDSAMYLCASPGNYGQYFGAGTRLSVL.

Of note for this clone: With the read ending 3 residues before the CDR3 end, the germline J gene is used to fill in that end. The gene calls are TRBV7-2 and TRBJ2-7; perhaps TRBD2 as D (5 bases). The CDR3 runs to 14 residues. Germline values: CDR1 SGHTA, CDR2 FQGNSA. V lost 5 bases to trimming and J lost 3 bases, with 14 bases between them. This CDR3 is CASSPNGVLYEQYF. The part of the CDR3 DNA that was read is TGTGCCAGCAGCCCTAACGGGGTTCTCTACGAG.

Comment on this clone: A read error may produce the germline difference seen at one junction end. The CDR3 goes on 3 residues after the read ends, and that part is filled in from the germline J gene. The V call is TRBV6-2 or TRBV6-3, the J call TRBJ2-1; D gene uncertain. This CDR3 contains 16 residues. Per germline, CDR1 MNHEY and CDR2 SVGEGT. The CDR3 loop is CASSDSRGRSNNEQFF. CDR3 bases read: TGTGCCAGCAGTGACTCGAGAGGCAGGTCCAACAATGAG.

As to this clone: The read gets to within 3 residues of the CDR3 end, and the germline J gene fills in the rest. This rearrangement joins TRBV19 to TRBJ1-2; 8 bases map to TRBD1. This CDR3 spans 14 amino acids. Germline assignment: CDR1 LNHDA and CDR2 SQIVND (reference sequence). The sequenced part of the CDR3 DNA is TGTGCCAGTAGTCCCCCAGACAGGGGAAGCGGC. Translating it yields CASSPPDRGSG. The entire CDR3 protein is CASSPPDRGSGYTF.

In the case of this clone: With the read ending 3 residues before the CDR3 end, the germline J gene is used to fill in that end. The chain recombines TRBV2 with TRBJ2-3, with 10 positions matching TRBD2. V was pared by 6 bases and J by 1 base, with 7 bases of the junction left unmatched. The CDR3 runs to 16 residues. Per the germline V gene, CDR1 is SNHLY and CDR2 is FYNNEI. CDR3 bases read: TGTGCCAGCAGCCTCGATCTAGCGGGGGGCACAGATACG. Translated, it gives CASSLDLAGGTDT. The entire CDR3 protein reads CASSLDLAGGTDTQYF.

Note on this clone: The CDR3 is cut off 3 residues early in the read; its end comes from the germline J gene. J is TRBJ1-2 and V is TRBV28; no firm D call. Germline CDR1 MDHEN, CDR2 SYDVKM. V was cut by 3 bases and J by 1 base, with 9 bases left in between. The CDR3 has 14 residues. The sequenced CDR3 bases are TGTGCCAGCAGTTTTGCCTCCTATAACTATGGC. This encodes CASSFASYNYG. The CDR3, in full, reads CASSFASYNYGYTF.

Comment on this clone: The CDR3 end is not reached by the read, which stops 3 residues before it; the germline J gene fills it in. This sequence joins TRBV2 and TRBJ2-1, with 7 bases aligning to TRBD2. V lost 4 bases, J lost 9 bases, and 9 bases stayed unmatched. This CDR3 spans 14 amino acids. Germline V CDR1 and CDR2: SNHLY, FYNNEI. The covered CDR3 bases are TGTGCCAGCAGTGTGGCACTAGCGTTCCGTGAG. Protein sequence: CASSVALAFRE. The full CDR3 protein is CASSVALAFREQFF.

In the case of this clone: The read stops 3 residues short of the end of the CDR3; the missing end is completed from the germline J gene. The chain has TRBV6-1 and TRBJ2-1; D remains ambiguous. The V gene's germline CDR1 is MNHNS and CDR2 SASEGT. Trimming cost V 1 base and J 9 bases, with 10 bases left between them. This CDR3 is built from 13 residues. Partial CDR3 DNA: TGTGCCAGCAGTGAAGAGTACTTCGGTGAG. It yields the protein CASSEEYFGE. The entire CDR3 sequence reads CASSEEYFGEQFF.

As for this clone: The read ends 3 residues early relative to the CDR3; the germline J gene fills the gap. The genes are TRBV3-1 (or the pseudogene TRBV3-2) and TRBJ2-1; 8 nucleotides match TRBD2. The V gene end was trimmed by 4 bases and the J gene end by 3 bases; junction bases not matched to a gene: 5. CDR1 and CDR2 from the germline V gene are LGHDT and YNNKEL (reference sequence). The CDR3 loop spans 15 amino acids. Incomplete CDR3 DNA: TGTGCCAGCAGCCTCCTACTAGCGGACTACAATGAG. Translation gives CASSLLLADYNE. The CDR3 as a whole reads CASSLLLADYNEQFF.

For this clone: The missing CDR3 end, 3 residues past where the read stops, is filled in from the germline J gene. This rearrangement joins TRBV20-1 to TRBJ2-3, with 8 bases identical to TRBD1. This CDR3 is built from 15 residues. The germline V gene has CDR1 DFQATT and CDR2 SNEGSKA (reference sequence). The CDR3 DNA, read in part, is TGCAGTGCTAGAGATCCAGGGGGCACCGGTCAGCCG. It specifies CSARDPGGTGQP. From start to end, the CDR3 is CSARDPGGTGQPQYF.

With respect to this clone: The CDR3 end lies 3 residues beyond the end of the read and is filled in from the germline J gene. The chain has TRBV7-3 and TRBJ2-7; 9 nucleotides line up with TRBD1. The CDR3 length is 14 residues. Per germline, CDR1 SGHTA and CDR2 FQGTGA. The trim removed 5 bases at V and 6 bases at J, leaving 8 bases unmatched. The CDR3 is CASSPRTGGAEQYF. The CDR3 bases that were read are TGTGCCAGCAGCCCGCGAACAGGGGGCGCCGAG.

A remark on this clone: The read comes to an end 3 residues before the CDR3 does, leaving the germline J gene to fill in the end. The V call is TRBV7-2, the J call TRBJ2-5; no reliable D call. Germline CDR1 is SGHTA and CDR2 is FQGNSA. Trimming left V 0 bases short and J 5 bases short, with 10 bases between. This CDR3 spans 14 amino acids. CDR3 DNA, as far as it was read: TGTGCCAGCAGCTTAGCCGTAGTAGAGGAGACC. Protein product: CASSLAVVEET. The entire CDR3 is CASSLAVVEETQYF.

With regard to this clone: The CDR3 is cut off 3 residues early in the read; its end comes from the germline J gene. V is TRBV9 and J is TRBJ2-2, with D possibly being TRBD1 (6 bases). This CDR3 comprises 14 residues. Per the germline V gene, CDR1 is SGDLS and CDR2 is YYNGEE. The V end was cut by 4 bases, the J end by 3 bases, with 10 bases between. CDR3 DNA (partial): TGTGCCAGCAGCACCACAGGGCACACCGGGGAG. Translated: CASSTTGHTGE. The whole CDR3 sequence reads CASSTTGHTGELFF.